This T cell receptor beta chain was documented in a study of blood T cell repertoires in COVID-19. Measured with immunoSEQ multiplex PCR; TCRdb has only the in-frame clones, and not every one. In the table there are some 110,000 clones, over 65% of which are singletons. The germline V and J ends were trimmed by 10 bases and 3 bases, with 15 bases remaining between them. This CDR3 contains 13 residues. The sequence came from a man in his sixties or seventies with acute or convalescent COVID-19. The chain has TRBV12-3 or TRBV12-4 and TRBJ1-1, with D uncertain. Source material: peripheral blood. CDR3: CAITVDTYTEAFF. CDR3 DNA: TGTGCCATCACAGTAGACACTTACACTGAAGCTTTCTTT.